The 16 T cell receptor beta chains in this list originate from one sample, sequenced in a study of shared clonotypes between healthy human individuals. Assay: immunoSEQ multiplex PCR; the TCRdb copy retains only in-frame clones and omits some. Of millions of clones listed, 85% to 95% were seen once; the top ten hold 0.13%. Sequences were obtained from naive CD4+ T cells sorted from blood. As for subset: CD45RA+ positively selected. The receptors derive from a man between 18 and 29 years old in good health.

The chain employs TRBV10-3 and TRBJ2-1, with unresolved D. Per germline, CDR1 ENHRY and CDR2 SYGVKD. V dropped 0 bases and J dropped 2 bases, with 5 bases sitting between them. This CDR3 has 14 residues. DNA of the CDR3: TGTGCCATCAGTGAGTCCAGTCCCTACAATGAGCAGTTCTTC. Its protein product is CAISESSPYNEQFF.

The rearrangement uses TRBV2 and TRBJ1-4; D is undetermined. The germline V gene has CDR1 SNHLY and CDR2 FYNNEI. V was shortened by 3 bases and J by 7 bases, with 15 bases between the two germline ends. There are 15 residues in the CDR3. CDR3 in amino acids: CASSDVRSGSEKLFF. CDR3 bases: TGTGCCAGCAGTGATGTGCGTAGTGGGAGTGAAAAACTGTTTTTT. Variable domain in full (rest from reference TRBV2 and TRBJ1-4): EPEVTQTPSHQVTQMGQEVILRCVPISNHLYFYWYRQILGQKVEFLVSFYNNEISEKSEIFDDQFSVERPDGSNFTLKIRSTKLEDSAMYFCASSDVRSGSEKLFFGSGTQLSVL.

CDR3 in amino acids: CASSLSLVNTGELFF. CDR3 DNA: TGTGCCAGCAGCTTATCTCTAGTAAACACCGGGGAGCTGTTTTTT. The chain couples TRBV7-2 to TRBJ2-2; D is unclear. The germline CDR1 and CDR2 sequences are SGHTA and FQGNSA. The CDR3 loop spans 15 amino acids. V lost 2 bases and J lost 2, with 9 bases in between. The full variable domain, in which reference TRBV7-2 and TRBJ2-2 provide the parts outside the CDR3, is GAGVSQSPSNKVTEKGKDVELRCDPISGHTALYWYRQSLGQGLEFLIYFQGNSAPDKSGLPSDRFSAERTGGSVSTLTIQRTQQEDSAVYLCASSLSLVNTGELFFGEGSRLTVL.

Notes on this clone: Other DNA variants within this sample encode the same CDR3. The CDR3 spells CASSIGQADSPLHF. The CDR3, as DNA: TGTGCCAGTAGTATCGGACAGGCGGATTCACCCCTCCACTTT. V usage is TRBV19 and J usage is TRBJ1-6; 7 nucleotides align to TRBD1. CDR1 is LNHDA, CDR2 SQIVND, per germline (reference sequence). Germline trimming cut 3 bases from V and 8 bases from J; bases unmatched to any gene: 4. The CDR3 spans 14 residues.

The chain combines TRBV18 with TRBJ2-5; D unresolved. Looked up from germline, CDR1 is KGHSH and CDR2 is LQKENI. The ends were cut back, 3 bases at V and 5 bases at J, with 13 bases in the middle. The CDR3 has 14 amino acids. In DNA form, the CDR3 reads TGTGCCAGCTCACCGATTGCTGGGTGGGAGACCCAGTACTTC. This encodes CASSPIAGWETQYF.

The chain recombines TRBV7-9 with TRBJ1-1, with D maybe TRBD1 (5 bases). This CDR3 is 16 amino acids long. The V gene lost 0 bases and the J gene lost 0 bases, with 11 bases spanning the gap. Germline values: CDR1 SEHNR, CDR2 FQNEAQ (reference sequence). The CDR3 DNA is TGTGCCAGCAGCTTAGCCTGGGACCTCATGAACACTGAAGCTTTCTTT. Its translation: CASSLAWDLMNTEAFF. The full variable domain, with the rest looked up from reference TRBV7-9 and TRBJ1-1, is DTGVSQNPRHKITKRGQNVTFRCDPISEHNRLYWYRQTLGQGPEFLTYFQNEAQLEKSRLLSDRFSAERPKGSFSTLEIQRTEQGDSAMYLCASSLAWDLMNTEAFFGQGTRLTVV.

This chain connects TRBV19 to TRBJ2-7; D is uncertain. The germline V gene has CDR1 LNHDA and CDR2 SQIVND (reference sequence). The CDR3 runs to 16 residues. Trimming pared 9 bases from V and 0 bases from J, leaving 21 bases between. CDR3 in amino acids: CASALSWKSSSYEQYF. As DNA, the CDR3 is TGTGCCAGCGCCCTTTCTTGGAAGTCGAGCTCCTACGAGCAGTACTTC.

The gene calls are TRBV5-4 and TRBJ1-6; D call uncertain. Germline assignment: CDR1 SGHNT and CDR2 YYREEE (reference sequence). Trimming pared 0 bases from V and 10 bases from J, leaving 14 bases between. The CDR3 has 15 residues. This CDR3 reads CASSLESSSGSPLHF. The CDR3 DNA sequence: TGTGCCAGCAGCTTGGAAAGTAGTTCAGGCTCACCCCTCCACTTT. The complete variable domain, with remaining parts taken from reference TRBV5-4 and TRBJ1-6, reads ETGVTQSPTHLIKTRGQQVTLRCSSQSGHNTVSWYQQALGQGPQFIFQYYREEENGRGNFPPRFSGLQFPNYSSELNVNALELDDSALYLCASSLESSSGSPLHFGNGTRLTVT.

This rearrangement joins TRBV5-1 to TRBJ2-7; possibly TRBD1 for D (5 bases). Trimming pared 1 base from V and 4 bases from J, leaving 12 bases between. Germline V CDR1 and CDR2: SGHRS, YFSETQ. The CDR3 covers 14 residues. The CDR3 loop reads CASSLLGLPYEQYF. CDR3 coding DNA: TGCGCCAGCAGCTTGCTGGGGCTTCCTTACGAGCAGTACTTC.

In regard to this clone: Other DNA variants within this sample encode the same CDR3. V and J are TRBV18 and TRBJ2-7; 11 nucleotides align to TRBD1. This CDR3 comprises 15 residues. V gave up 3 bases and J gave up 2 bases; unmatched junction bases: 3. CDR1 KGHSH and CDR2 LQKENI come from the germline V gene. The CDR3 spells CASSPGQGATYEQYF. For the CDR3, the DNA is TGTGCCAGCTCACCCGGACAGGGGGCGACCTACGAGCAGTACTTC.

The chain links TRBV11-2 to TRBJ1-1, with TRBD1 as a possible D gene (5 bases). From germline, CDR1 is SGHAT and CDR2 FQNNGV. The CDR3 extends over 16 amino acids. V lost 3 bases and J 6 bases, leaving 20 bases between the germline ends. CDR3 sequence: CASSLSVGVGVSEAFF. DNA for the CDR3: TGTGCCAGCAGCTTGTCAGTAGGCGTGGGGGTCTCTGAAGCTTTCTTT.

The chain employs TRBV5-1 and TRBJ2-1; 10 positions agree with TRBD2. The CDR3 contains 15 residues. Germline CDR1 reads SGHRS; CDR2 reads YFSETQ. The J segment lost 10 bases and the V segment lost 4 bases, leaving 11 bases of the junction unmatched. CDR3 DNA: TGCGCCAGCAGCCAACAACTAGCGGGAATCATGGAGCAGTTCTTC. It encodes CASSQQLAGIMEQFF.

CDR3 in amino acids: CASSSGTGFATNEKLFF. The CDR3 bases are TGTGCCAGCAGCTCCGGGACAGGGTTTGCAACTAATGAAAAACTGTTTTTT. This chain joins TRBV7-6 and TRBJ1-4; 9 bases agree with TRBD1. This CDR3 is built from 17 residues. The J segment lost 0 bases and the V segment lost 4 bases, leaving 6 bases of the junction unmatched. Germline V gene lookup returns CDR1 SGHVS and CDR2 FNYEAQ.

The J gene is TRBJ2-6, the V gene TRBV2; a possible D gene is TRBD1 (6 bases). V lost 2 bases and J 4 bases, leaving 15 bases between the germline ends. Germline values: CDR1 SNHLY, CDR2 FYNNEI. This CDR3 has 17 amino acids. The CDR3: CASSEQGLRIGANVLTF. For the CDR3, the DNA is TGTGCCAGCAGTGAACAGGGGCTTCGGATCGGGGCCAACGTCCTGACTTTC. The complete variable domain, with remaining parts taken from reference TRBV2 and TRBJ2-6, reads EPEVTQTPSHQVTQMGQEVILRCVPISNHLYFYWYRQILGQKVEFLVSFYNNEISEKSEIFDDQFSVERPDGSNFTLKIRSTKLEDSAMYFCASSEQGLRIGANVLTFGAGSRLTVL.

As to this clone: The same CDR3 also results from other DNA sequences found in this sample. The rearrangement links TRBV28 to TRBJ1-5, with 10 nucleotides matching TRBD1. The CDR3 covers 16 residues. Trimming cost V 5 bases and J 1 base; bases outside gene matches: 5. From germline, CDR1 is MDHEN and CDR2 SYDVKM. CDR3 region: CASSLRDRGSNQPQHF. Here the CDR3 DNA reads TGTGCCAGCAGTCTCCGGGACAGGGGAAGCAATCAGCCCCAGCATTTT.

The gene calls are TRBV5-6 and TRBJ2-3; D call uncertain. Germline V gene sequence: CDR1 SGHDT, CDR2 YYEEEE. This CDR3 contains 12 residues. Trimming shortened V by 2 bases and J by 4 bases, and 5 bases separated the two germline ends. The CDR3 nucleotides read TGTGCCAGCAGCTTTACAGCAGATACGCAGTATTTT. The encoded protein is CASSFTADTQYF.